This T cell receptor beta chain was recovered during a study of cytomegalovirus exposure and HLA in healthy donors. Study-level points and caveats: Altogether, 150 or so TCR beta chains were recorded as cytomegalovirus-associated. What a later analysis showed was that several of the most significant clusters appeared linked to common viral pathogens. One later analysis reportedly identified an Asian-associated ancestry cluster that showed fewer N-insertions than the roughly 600-donor mean. The study assumed roughly uniform donor sequencing depth for presence/absence analyses.

CDR1 and CDR2 (germline): SGHRS, YFSETQ. V gave up 2 bases and J gave up 11 bases, with 9 bases separating them. The CDR3 extends over 11 amino acids. In regard to this clone: Its specificity is not known.

PCR employed 60 Vbeta and 13 Jbeta primers. This table comes from immunoSEQ multiplex PCR, and its TCRdb copy is limited to in-frame clones, with some not included. The sample holds some 120,000 clones; 80% are singletons and the top ten take about 2.5%. The rearrangement joins TRBV5-1 to TRBJ2-3; D might be TRBD1 (6 bases). This receptor was obtained from a man younger than 40 in good health and CMV-seronegative. The sample consisted of PBMCs. The CDR3 sequence is CASSFRDMQYF. CDR3 DNA sequence: TGCGCCAGCAGCTTCCGGGACATGCAGTATTTT. The full variable domain, rest sourced from reference TRBV5-1 and TRBJ2-3, is KAGVTQTPRYLIKTRGQQVTLSCSPISGHRSVSWYQQTPGQGLQFLFEYFSETQRNKGNFPGRFSGRQFSNSRSEMNVSTLELGDSALYLCASSFRDMQYFGPGTRLTVL.